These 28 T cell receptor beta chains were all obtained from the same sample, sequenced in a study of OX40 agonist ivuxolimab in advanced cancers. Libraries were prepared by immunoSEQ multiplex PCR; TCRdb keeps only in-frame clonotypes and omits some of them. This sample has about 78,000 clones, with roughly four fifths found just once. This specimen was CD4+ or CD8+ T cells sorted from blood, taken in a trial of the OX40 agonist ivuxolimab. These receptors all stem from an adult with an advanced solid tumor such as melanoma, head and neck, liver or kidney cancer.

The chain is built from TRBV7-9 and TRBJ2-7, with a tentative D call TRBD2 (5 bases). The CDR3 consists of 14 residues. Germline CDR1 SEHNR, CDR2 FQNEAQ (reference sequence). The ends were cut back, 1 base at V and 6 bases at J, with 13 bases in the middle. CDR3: CASSLGGISAEQYV. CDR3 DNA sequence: TGTGCCAGCAGCTTAGGAGGGATCTCGGCCGAGCAGTACGTC.

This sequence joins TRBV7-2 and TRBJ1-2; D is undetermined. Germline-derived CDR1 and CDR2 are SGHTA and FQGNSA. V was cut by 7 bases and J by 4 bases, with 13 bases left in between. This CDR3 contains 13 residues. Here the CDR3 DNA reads TGTGCCAGCACGTACAGCTTGTTCTATGGCTACACCTTC. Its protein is CASTYSLFYGYTF.

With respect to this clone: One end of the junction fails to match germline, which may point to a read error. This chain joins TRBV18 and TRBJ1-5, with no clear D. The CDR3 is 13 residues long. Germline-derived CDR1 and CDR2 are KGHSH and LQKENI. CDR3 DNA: TGTGCCAGCTCACCAGAGGGCAATCAACCCCAGCATTTT. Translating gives CASSPEGNQPQHF.

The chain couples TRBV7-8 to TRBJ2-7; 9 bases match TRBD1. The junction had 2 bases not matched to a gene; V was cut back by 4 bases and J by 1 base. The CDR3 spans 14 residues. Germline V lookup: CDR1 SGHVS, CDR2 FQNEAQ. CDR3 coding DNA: TGTGCCAGCAGCTGGGACAGGGCTTCCTACGAGCAGTACTTC. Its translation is CASSWDRASYEQYF.

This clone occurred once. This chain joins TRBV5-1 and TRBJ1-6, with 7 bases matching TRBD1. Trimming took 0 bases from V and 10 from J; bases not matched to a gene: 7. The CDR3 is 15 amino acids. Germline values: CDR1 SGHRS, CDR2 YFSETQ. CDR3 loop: CASSLGEGGMSPLHF. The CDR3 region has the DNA TGCGCCAGCAGCTTGGGTGAAGGGGGCATGTCACCCCTCCACTTT.

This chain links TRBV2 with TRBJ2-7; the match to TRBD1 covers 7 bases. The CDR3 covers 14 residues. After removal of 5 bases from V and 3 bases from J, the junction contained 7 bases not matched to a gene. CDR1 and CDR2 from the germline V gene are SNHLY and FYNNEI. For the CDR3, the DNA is TGTGCCAGCAGTCTACAACAGGGGATCTACGAGCAGTACTTC. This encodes CASSLQQGIYEQYF.

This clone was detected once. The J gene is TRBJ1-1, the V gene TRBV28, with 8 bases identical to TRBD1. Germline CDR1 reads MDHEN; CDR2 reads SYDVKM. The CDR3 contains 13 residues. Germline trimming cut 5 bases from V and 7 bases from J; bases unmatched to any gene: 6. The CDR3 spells CASSRQGAFEAFF. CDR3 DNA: TGTGCCAGCAGTCGTCAGGGGGCATTTGAAGCTTTCTTT.

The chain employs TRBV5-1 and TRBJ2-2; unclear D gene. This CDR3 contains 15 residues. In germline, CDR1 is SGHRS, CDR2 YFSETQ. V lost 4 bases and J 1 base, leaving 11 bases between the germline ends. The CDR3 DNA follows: TGCGCCAGCAGCCCGGCCTTTCGGAACACCGGGGAGCTGTTTTTT. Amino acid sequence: CASSPAFRNTGELFF.

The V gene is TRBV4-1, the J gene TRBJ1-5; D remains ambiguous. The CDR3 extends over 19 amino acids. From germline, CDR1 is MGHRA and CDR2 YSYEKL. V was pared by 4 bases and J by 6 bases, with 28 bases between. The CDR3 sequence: CASSPNPLGLILSFQPQHF. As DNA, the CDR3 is TGCGCCAGCAGCCCAAACCCTCTGGGCCTTATTTTATCTTTTCAGCCCCAGCATTTT.

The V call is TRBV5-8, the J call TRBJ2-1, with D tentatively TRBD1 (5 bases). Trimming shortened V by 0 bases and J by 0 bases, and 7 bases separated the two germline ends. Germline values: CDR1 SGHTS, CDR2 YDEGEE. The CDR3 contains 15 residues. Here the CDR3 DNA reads TGTGCCAGCAGCTTGGCGACAGTCTCCTACAATGAGCAGTTCTTC. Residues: CASSLATVSYNEQFF.

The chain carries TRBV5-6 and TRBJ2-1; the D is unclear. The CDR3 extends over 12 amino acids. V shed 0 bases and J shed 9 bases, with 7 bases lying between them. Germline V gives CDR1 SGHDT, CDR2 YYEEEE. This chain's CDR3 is CASSLEGPEQFF. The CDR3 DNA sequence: TGTGCCAGCAGCTTGGAAGGGCCTGAGCAGTTCTTC.

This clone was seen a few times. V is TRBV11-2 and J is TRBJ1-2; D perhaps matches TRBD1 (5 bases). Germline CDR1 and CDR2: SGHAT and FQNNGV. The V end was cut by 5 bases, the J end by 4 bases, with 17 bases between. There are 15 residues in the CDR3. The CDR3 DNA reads TGTGCCAGCAGCCACCCCGGGTTTGGGGGCTATGGCTACACCTTC. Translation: CASSHPGFGGYGYTF.

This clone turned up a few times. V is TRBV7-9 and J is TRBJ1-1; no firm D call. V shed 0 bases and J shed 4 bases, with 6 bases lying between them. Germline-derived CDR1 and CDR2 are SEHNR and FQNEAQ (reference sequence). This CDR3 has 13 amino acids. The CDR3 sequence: CASSLALGTEAFF. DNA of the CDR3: TGTGCCAGCAGCTTAGCATTGGGCACTGAAGCTTTCTTT.

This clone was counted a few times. The CDR3: CASSLGPRRATNEKLFF. CDR3 bases: TGCGCCAGCAGCTTGGGACCCAGGAGAGCAACTAATGAAAAACTGTTTTTT. The V and J genes are TRBV5-1 and TRBJ1-4; D call uncertain. V dropped 0 bases and J dropped 0 bases, with 12 bases sitting between them. The CDR3 consists of 17 residues. Germline CDR1 reads SGHRS; CDR2 reads YFSETQ.

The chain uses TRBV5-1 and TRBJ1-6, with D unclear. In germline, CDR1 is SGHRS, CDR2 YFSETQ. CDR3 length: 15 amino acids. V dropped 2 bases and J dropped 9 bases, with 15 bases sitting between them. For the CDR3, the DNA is TGCGCCAGCAGCTTTTCATACGAAAGGATTTCACCCCTCCACTTT. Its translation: CASSFSYERISPLHF.

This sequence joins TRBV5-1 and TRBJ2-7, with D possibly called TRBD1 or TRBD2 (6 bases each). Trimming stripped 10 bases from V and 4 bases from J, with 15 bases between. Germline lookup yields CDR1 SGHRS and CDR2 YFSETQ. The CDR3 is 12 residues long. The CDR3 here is CAPDGGPYEQYV. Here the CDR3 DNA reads TGCGCCCCGGATGGGGGGCCTTACGAGCAGTACGTC.

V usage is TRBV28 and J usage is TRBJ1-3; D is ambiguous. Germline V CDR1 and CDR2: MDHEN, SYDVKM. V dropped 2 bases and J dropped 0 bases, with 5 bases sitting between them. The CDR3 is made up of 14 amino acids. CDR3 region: CASSLGYSGNTIYF. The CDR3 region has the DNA TGTGCCAGCAGTTTAGGGTACTCTGGAAACACCATATATTTT.

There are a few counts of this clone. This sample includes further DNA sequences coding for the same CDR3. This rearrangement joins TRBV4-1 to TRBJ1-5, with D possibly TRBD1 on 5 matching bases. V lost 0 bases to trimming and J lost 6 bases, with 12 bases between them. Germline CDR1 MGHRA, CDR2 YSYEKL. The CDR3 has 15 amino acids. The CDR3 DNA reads TGCGCCAGCAGCCAAGATCCGCGGGGGAGTCAGCCCCAGCATTTT. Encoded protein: CASSQDPRGSQPQHF.

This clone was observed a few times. The CDR3 DNA sequence: TGTGCCAGCTTTCCGGGACAGGGGGCGCTTAGCTATGGCTACACCTTC. This gives the protein CASFPGQGALSYGYTF. The chain carries TRBV6-6 and TRBJ1-2; 12 positions agree with TRBD1. Germline V gene data show CDR1 as MNHNY and CDR2 as SVGAGI (reference sequence). The CDR3 runs to 16 residues. The trim removed 8 bases at V and 4 bases at J, leaving 11 bases unmatched.

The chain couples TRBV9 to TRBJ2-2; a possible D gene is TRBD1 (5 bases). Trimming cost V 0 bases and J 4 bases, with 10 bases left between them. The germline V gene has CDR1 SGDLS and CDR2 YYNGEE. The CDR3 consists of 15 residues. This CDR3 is CASSVEGQGTGELFF. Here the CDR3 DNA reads TGTGCCAGCAGCGTAGAAGGGCAGGGCACCGGGGAGCTGTTTTTT.

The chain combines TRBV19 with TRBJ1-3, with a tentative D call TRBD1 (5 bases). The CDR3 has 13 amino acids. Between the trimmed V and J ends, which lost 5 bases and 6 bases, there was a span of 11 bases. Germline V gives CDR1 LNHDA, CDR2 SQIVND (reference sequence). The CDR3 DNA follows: TGTGCCAGTAGTGGCGACAGCCTAAACACCATATATTTT. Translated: CASSGDSLNTIYF.

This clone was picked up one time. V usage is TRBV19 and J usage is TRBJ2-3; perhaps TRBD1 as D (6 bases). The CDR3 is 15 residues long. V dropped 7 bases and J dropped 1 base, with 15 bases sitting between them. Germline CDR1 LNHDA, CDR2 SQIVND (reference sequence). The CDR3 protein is CASNPGARGTDTQYF. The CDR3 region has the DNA TGTGCCAGTAACCCAGGGGCGCGGGGCACAGATACGCAGTATTTT.

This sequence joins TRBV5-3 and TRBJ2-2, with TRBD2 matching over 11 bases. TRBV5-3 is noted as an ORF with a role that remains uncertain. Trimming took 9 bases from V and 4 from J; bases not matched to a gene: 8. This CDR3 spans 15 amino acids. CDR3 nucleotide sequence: TGTGCCAAGAGTAGCGGGAGGGCCGGCACCGGGGAGCTGTTTTTT. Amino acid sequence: CAKSSGRAGTGELFF.

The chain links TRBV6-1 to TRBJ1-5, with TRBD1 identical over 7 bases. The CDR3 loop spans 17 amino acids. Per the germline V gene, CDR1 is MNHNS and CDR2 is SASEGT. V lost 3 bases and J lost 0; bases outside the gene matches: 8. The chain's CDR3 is CASSDLTGIYSNQPQHF. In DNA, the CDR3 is TGTGCCAGCAGTGACCTGACAGGGATATATAGCAATCAGCCCCAGCATTTT.

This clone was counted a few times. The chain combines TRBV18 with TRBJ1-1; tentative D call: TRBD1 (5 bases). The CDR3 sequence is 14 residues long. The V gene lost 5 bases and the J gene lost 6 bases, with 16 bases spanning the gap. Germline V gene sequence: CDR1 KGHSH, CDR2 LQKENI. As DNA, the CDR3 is TGTGCCAGCTCATCCTTATCCAGGGAAGCTGAAGCTTTCTTT. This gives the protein CASSSLSREAEAFF.

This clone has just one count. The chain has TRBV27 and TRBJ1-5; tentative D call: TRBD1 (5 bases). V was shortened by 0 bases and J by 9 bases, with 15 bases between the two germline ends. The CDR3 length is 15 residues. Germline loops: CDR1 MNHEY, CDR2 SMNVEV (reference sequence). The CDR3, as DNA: TGTGCCAGCAGTTTATCTACCCAGGGAGCGGGGCCCCAGCATTTT. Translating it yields CASSLSTQGAGPQHF.

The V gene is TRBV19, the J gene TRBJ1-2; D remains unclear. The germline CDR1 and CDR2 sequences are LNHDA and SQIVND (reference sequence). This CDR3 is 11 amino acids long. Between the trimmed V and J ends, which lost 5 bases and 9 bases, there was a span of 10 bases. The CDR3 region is CASSARRSYTF. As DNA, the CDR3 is TGTGCCAGTAGTGCCAGAAGGAGCTACACCTTC.

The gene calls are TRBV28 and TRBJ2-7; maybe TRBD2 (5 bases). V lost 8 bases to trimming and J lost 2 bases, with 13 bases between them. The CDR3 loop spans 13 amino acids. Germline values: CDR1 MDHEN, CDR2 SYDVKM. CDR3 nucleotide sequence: TGTGCCAGCTATCGTCTAGCCCCCTACGAGCAGTACGTC. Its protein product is CASYRLAPYEQYV.